The 3 T cell receptor beta chains below all came from one sample that was sequenced in a study of T-cell reconstitution after alpha-beta-depleted transplantation in children. Researchers prepared the TCRbeta library using unique molecular identifiers, the study reports. TCRdb re-called the PCR reads with MiXCR, one entry per CDR3 protein. The sample lists approximately 350,000 distinct CDR3 sequences, around 15% seen once, with about 41% in the top ten. The source material was PBMCs, mostly from graft donor cells, sampled 360 days after TCRalphabeta/CD19-depleted stem cell transplant. These receptors were taken from a male patient under 10 years old who had a stem cell transplant for acute lymphoblastic leukemia, so the T cells may come from the graft donor.

This chain uses TRBV6-1 with TRBJ2-3; 7 bases are a match to TRBD1. V was pared by 4 bases and J by 3 bases, with 4 bases of the junction left unmatched. Germline lookup yields CDR1 MNHNS and CDR2 SASEGT. The CDR3 runs to 14 residues. The CDR3 here is CASSVGTVTDTQYF. The CDR3 DNA reads as TGTGCCAGCAGTGTTGGGACAGTTACAGATACGCAGTATTTT.

This chain connects TRBV5-6 to TRBJ1-3; D is uncertain. The CDR3 has 16 residues. In germline, CDR1 is SGHDT, CDR2 YYEEEE. With 2 bases removed from V and 2 bases from J, the gap between germline ends came to 14 bases. The CDR3 DNA sequence: TGTGCCAGCAGCTTCGGTGGCATAGTAACTGGAAACACCATATATTTT. This translates into CASSFGGIVTGNTIYF.

This clonotype showed up just a few times. This chain joins TRBV4-3 and TRBJ2-7; TRBD2 aligns across 9 bases. Per the germline V gene, CDR1 is LGHNA and CDR2 is YSLEER. The CDR3 sequence is 14 residues long. Trimming took 3 bases from V and 4 from J; bases not matched to a gene: 4. CDR3 nucleotides: TGCGCCAGCAGCCAGCTGACTAGCGGTTACGAGCAGTACTTC. Its protein product is CASSQLTSGYEQYF.